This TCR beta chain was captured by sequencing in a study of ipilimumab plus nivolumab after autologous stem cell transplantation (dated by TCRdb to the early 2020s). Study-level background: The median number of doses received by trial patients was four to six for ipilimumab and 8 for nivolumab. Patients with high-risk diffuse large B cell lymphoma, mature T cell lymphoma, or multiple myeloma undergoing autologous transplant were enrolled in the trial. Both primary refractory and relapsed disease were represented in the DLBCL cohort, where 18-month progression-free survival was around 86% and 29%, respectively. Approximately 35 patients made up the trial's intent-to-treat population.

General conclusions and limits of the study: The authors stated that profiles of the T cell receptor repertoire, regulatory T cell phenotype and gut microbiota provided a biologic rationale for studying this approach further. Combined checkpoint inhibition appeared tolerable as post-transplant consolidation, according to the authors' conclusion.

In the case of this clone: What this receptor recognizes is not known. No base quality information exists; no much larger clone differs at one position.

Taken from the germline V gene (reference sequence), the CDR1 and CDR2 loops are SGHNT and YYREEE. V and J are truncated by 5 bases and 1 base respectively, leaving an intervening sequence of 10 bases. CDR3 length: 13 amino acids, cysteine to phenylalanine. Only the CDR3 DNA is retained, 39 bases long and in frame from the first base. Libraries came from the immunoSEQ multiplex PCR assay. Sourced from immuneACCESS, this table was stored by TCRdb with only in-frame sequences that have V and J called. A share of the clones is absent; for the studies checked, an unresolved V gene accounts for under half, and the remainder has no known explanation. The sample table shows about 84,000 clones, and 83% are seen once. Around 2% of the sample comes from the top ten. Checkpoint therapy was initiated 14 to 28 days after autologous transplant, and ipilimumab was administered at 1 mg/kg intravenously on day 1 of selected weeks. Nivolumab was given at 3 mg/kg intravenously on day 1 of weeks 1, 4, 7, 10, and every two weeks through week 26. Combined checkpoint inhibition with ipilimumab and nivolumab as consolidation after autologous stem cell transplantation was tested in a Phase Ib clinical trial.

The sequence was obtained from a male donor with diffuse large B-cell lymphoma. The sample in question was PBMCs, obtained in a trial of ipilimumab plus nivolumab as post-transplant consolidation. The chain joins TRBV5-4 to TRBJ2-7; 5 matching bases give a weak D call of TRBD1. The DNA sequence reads TGTGCCAGCAGACAGGAGACGTCCTACGAGCAGTACTTC. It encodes CASRQETSYEQYF.